This entry lists 15 T cell receptor beta chains sequenced from one sample in a study of cytomegalovirus exposure and HLA in healthy donors. 60 Vbeta and 13 Jbeta primers were used in PCR. The data were produced by immunoSEQ multiplex PCR, yet TCRdb's version contains in-frame clones alone and is incomplete. Found here are 90,000 to 120,000 clones, approximately 79% of them singletons; the top ten hold over 3%. Sequencing input: PBMCs. Receptors originate from a woman in her 40s in good health and CMV-seronegative.

The chain has TRBV2 and TRBJ2-2; the D is unclear. The germline V gene has CDR1 SNHLY and CDR2 FYNNEI. This CDR3 contains 14 residues. V shed 4 bases and J shed 0 bases, with 6 bases lying between them. In nucleotides, the CDR3 is TGTGCCAGCAGTGGTAACACGAACACCGGGGAGCTGTTTTTT. Protein product: CASSGNTNTGELFF.

The chain is built from TRBV9 and TRBJ1-3, with D uncertain. Trimming pared 4 bases from V and 0 bases from J, leaving 11 bases between. Germline-derived CDR1 and CDR2 are SGDLS and YYNGEE. The CDR3 is 15 residues long. CDR3 residues: CASSSQFNSGNTIYF. The CDR3 DNA reads as TGTGCCAGCAGCTCACAATTTAACTCTGGAAACACCATATATTTT.

The chain couples TRBV25-1 to TRBJ1-1, with D possibly being TRBD1 (5 bases). Germline loops: CDR1 MGHDK, CDR2 SYGVNS. This CDR3 is 11 amino acids long. Trimming shortened V by 11 bases and J by 7 bases, and 14 bases separated the two germline ends. The CDR3 DNA sequence: TGTGCCTCCGCAATCGGGGGTGAAGCTTTCTTT. This codes for CASAIGGEAFF.

The chain has TRBV9 and TRBJ1-6, with D possibly TRBD1 on 5 matching bases. V was clipped by 0 bases and J by 3 bases, with 7 bases between them. Germline V gene lookup returns CDR1 SGDLS and CDR2 YYNGEE. The CDR3 contains 15 residues. CDR3 nucleotide sequence: TGTGCCAGCAGCGTAGAAAGGGGCTATAATTCACCCCTCCACTTT. Amino acids: CASSVERGYNSPLHF.

On this clone: This CDR3 is also generated by other DNA sequences in the sample. This chain connects TRBV28 to TRBJ1-5, with D maybe TRBD1 (6 bases). Germline assignment: CDR1 MDHEN and CDR2 SYDVKM. Trimming cost V 6 bases and J 0 bases, with 15 bases left between them. The CDR3 length is 16 residues. The CDR3, as DNA: TGTGCCAGCAGCTTCAGGACAGAGTATAGCAATCAGCCCCAGCATTTT. Protein: CASSFRTEYSNQPQHF.

The chain has TRBV28 and TRBJ2-5; tentatively, D is TRBD2 (6 bases). Per the germline V gene, CDR1 is MDHEN and CDR2 is SYDVKM. Deletions cut 6 bases from V and 2 bases from J, with 16 bases between. The CDR3 totals 15 residues. The CDR3 bases are TGTGCCAGCAGGAAACTCGGGAGTCTGCAAGAGACCCAGTACTTC. Amino acid sequence: CASRKLGSLQETQYF.

V gene TRBV4-3 combines with J gene TRBJ2-1, with D possibly matching TRBD2 (5 bases). The germline V and J ends were trimmed by 0 bases and 3 bases, with 15 bases remaining between them. The CDR3 covers 17 residues. Germline CDR1 reads LGHNA; CDR2 reads YSLEER. Here the CDR3 reads CASSQDYMRANYNEQFF. Written as DNA, the CDR3 is TGCGCCAGCAGCCAAGATTATATGAGGGCGAACTACAATGAGCAGTTCTTC.

Comment on this clone: A junction end diverges from the germline sequence, so it may reflect a read error. The genes are TRBV18 and TRBJ1-1; TRBD1 might be the D (6 bases). In germline, CDR1 is KGHSH, CDR2 LQKENI. The CDR3 covers 16 residues. CDR3 sequence (DNA): TGTGCCAGCTTACCACAGGCAGGGACAATGAACACTGAAGCTTTCTTT. Translated: CASLPQAGTMNTEAFF.

This clone has a single count. V usage is TRBV5-5 and J usage is TRBJ1-4, with 8 bases matching TRBD1. CDR1 SGHKS and CDR2 YYEKEE come from the germline V gene (reference sequence). V shed 4 bases and J 8 bases; nucleotides not matched to a gene: 13. This CDR3 region has 16 residues. For the CDR3, the DNA is TGTGCCAGCAGCGCCCAAGTGTCAGGGGGCGACGAAAAACTGTTTTTT. It is translated as CASSAQVSGGDEKLFF.

This clone has a single count. This chain uses TRBV5-6 with TRBJ1-2; 7 nucleotides align to TRBD1. The junction had 5 bases not matched to a gene; V was cut back by 0 bases and J by 0 bases. Germline CDR1 is SGHDT and CDR2 is YYEEEE. The CDR3 totals 16 residues. The CDR3 region has the DNA TGTGCCAGCAGCTTGGGCGACAGGGTACCTAACTATGGCTACACCTTC. Its protein product is CASSLGDRVPNYGYTF.

This chain links TRBV29-1 with TRBJ2-5, with 9 bases aligning to TRBD2. CDR3 length: 17 amino acids. The V gene's germline CDR1 is SQVTM and CDR2 ANQGSEA. V was clipped by 0 bases and J by 1 base; unmatched bases: 9. The CDR3 spells CSVEDSERLAVQETQYF. The CDR3 region has the DNA TGCAGCGTTGAAGATTCCGAAAGACTAGCGGTCCAAGAGACCCAGTACTTC. Using reference TRBV29-1 and TRBJ2-5 for the parts outside the CDR3, the full variable domain is SAVISQKPSRDICQRGTSLTIQCQVDSQVTMMFWYRQQPGQSLTLIATANQGSEATYESGFVIDKFPISRPNLTFSTLTVSNMSPEDSSIYLCSVEDSERLAVQETQYFGPGTRLLVL.

This clone is a singleton in its sample. The rearrangement links TRBV11-2 to TRBJ1-1; TRBD1 is a possible D gene (5 bases). This CDR3 spans 14 amino acids. Germline CDR1 is SGHAT and CDR2 is FQNNGV. V shed 6 bases and J shed 5 bases, with 16 bases lying between them. This CDR3 reads CASSFLWGGTEAFF. CDR3 coding DNA: TGTGCCAGCAGTTTCTTATGGGGGGGAACTGAAGCTTTCTTT.

The V gene is TRBV12-5, the J gene TRBJ1-1; 7 bases are shared with TRBD1. After removal of 3 bases from V and 11 bases from J, the junction contained 9 bases not matched to a gene. The CDR3 totals 13 residues. Germline CDR1 LGHNT, CDR2 FRNRAP. The CDR3 DNA reads as TGTGCTAGTGGTTTCGAGGGGGCGCGGGGTGCTTTCTTT. Amino acids: CASGFEGARGAFF.

This chain joins TRBV7-2 and TRBJ1-6; D gene ambiguous. The CDR3 runs 13 residues. In germline, CDR1 is SGHTA, CDR2 FQGNSA. The V and J ends lost 6 bases and 7 bases respectively, with 10 bases between them. CDR3 protein: CASREAKNSPLHF. For the CDR3, the DNA is TGTGCCAGCAGGGAGGCGAAAAATTCACCCCTCCACTTT. Looking up the rest from reference TRBV7-2 and TRBJ1-6 gives the full variable domain: GAGVSQSPSNKVTEKGKDVELRCDPISGHTALYWYRQSLGQGLEFLIYFQGNSAPDKSGLPSDRFSAERTGGSVSTLTIQRTQQEDSAVYLCASREAKNSPLHFGNGTRLTVT.

The V and J genes are TRBV6-1 and TRBJ2-3; 12 bases agree with TRBD2. The CDR3 totals 15 residues. The V gene's germline CDR1 is MNHNS and CDR2 SASEGT. V shed 7 bases and J 6 bases; nucleotides not matched to a gene: 8. The CDR3 nucleotides are TGTGCCAGCAACCTACTAGCGGGGGGAGGGGATACGCAGTATTTT. It specifies CASNLLAGGGDTQYF.